This T cell receptor beta chain comes out of a study of tumor and adjacent non-tumor tissue in lung cancer. The overall study: Around 4 million productive TCRbeta reads were obtained per sample on average. Study outcomes and limitations: TCR diversity was significantly greater in tumor than normal lung tissue.

A modified ARM-PCR protocol with three rounds of nested PCR amplified TCRbeta. In TCRdb, the multiplex PCR reads were re-called with MiXCR into one record per CDR3 protein. The data hold 100,000 or so distinct CDR3 sequences, with 75% to 85% observed a single time. This clonotype was observed a few times. The antigen remains unidentified. Being one base from a much bigger clone, this may be a read error. The germline gives CDR1 SGHDT, CDR2 YYEEEE. CDR3 length equals 15 residues. RNA was extracted from bulk tissue without any cell sorting. The normal lung tissue was taken more than 3 cm from the tumor edge.

Sequencing was done on a sample of distant non-tumor lung tissue. This receptor was identified in a man in his 60s with small cell lung cancer. This chain connects TRBV5-6 to TRBJ2-1; 10 positions match TRBD1. CDR3 amino acids: CASSLGGQGFGEQSF. The CDR3 DNA reads TGTGCCAGCAGCTTGGGGGGACAGGGGTTCGGTGAGCAGTCCTTC.